This T cell receptor (beta chain) originates from a study of cytomegalovirus exposure and HLA in healthy donors. Whole-study context: About 180 million T cells yielded 100 million or so unique TCR beta sequences in earlier analysis.

The V end was cut by 0 bases, the J end by 6 bases, with 17 bases between. The CDR3 spans 15 residues. Germline loops: CDR1 GTSNPN, CDR2 SVGIG (reference sequence). Study-wide results and caveats: The study labeled 150 to 200 TCR beta chains cytomegalovirus-associated.

Primers included in the PCR were 60 Vbeta and 13 Jbeta primers. The data were produced by immunoSEQ multiplex PCR, yet TCRdb's version contains in-frame clones alone and is incomplete. This sample has over 150,000 clones; about 80% occur once, and the top ten carry 3% to 4.5%. Points on this clone: Its matching antigen is unknown.

Material: PBMCs. This receptor was obtained from a woman aged 60-75 years in good health and CMV-seropositive. The chain joins TRBV30 to TRBJ2-5; D remains unclear. CDR3 protein: CAWSVIGSTVQTQYF. For the CDR3, the DNA is TGTGCCTGGAGTGTAATCGGTAGTACGGTGCAGACCCAGTACTTC.